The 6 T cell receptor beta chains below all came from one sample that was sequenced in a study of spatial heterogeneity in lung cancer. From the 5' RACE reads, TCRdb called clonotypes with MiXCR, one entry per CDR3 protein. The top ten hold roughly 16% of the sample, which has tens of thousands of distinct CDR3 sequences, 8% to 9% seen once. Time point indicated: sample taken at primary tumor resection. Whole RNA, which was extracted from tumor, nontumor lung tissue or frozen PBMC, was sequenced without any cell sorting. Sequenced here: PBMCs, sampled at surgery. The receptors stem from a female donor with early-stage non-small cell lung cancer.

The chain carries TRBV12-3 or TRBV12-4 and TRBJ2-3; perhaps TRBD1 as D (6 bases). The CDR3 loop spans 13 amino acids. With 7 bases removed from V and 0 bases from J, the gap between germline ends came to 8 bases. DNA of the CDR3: TGTGCCAGCACCGACAGGAGCACAGATACGCAGTATTTT. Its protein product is CASTDRSTDTQYF.

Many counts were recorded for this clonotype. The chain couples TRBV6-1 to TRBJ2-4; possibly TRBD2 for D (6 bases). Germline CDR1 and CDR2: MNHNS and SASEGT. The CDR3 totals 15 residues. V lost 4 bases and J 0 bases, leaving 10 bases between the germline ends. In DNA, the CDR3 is TGTGCCAGCAGTGGCGGGGAAGGAGCCAAAAACATTCAGTACTTC. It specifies CASSGGEGAKNIQYF.

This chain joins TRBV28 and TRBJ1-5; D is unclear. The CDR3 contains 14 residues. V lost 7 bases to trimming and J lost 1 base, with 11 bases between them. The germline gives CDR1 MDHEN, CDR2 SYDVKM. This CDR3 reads CASTRWQSNQPQHF. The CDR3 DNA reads TGTGCCAGCACTCGTTGGCAGAGCAATCAGCCCCAGCATTTT.

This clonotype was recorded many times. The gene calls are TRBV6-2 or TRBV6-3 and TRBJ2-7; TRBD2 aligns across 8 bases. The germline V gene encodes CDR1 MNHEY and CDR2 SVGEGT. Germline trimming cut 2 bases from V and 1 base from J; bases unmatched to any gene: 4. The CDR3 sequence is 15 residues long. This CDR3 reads CASSYGLALSYEQYF. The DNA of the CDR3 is TGTGCCAGCAGTTACGGACTAGCCTTGTCCTACGAGCAGTACTTC.

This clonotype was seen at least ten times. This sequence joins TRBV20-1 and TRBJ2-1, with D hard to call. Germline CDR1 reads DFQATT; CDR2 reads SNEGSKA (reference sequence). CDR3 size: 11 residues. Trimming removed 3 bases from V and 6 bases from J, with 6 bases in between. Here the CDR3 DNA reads TGCAGTGCTAGTGATGCCAATGAGCAGTTCTTC. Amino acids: CSASDANEQFF.

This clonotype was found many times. CDR3 nucleotide sequence: TGTGCCAGCAGCTTAGCGTGGAGCACAGATACGCAGTATTTT. Translation gives CASSLAWSTDTQYF. The chain recombines TRBV7-6 with TRBJ2-3; D is undetermined. The CDR3 spans 14 residues. Trimming shortened V by 0 bases and J by 0 bases, and 4 bases separated the two germline ends. Germline lookup yields CDR1 SGHVS and CDR2 FNYEAQ.